Listed below are T cell receptor beta chains from one sample, sequenced in a study of CD8+ T cells in alopecia areata. Sequenced by immunoSEQ multiplex PCR; TCRdb stores in-frame clones only, minus some. The sample lists more than 95,000 clones, roughly 68% occurring once. Sequenced sample: CD4+ T cells sorted from blood. Receptors originate from a human donor in good health. Both conserved end residues are part of each CDR3. The order of the fields is V gene, J gene, clone size, CDR3 protein. Expanded clones get a size class; other rows say once, few or many, or leave the size out.

V: TRBV29-1; J: TRBJ2-7; size: NA; CDR3: CSVEVGAYDEQYF
V: TRBV4-1; J: TRBJ2-5; size: NA; CDR3: CASSQMGLASETQYF
V: TRBV6-5; J: TRBJ2-3; size: NA; CDR3: CASRRISGGLDTQYF
V: TRBV29-1; J: TRBJ2-1; size: NA; CDR3: CSVTKNLGVPNEQFF
V: TRBV2; J: TRBJ2-5; size: NA; CDR3: CASSEMGLPRQETQYF
V: TRBV29-1; J: TRBJ2-1; size: NA; CDR3: CSVERLGALNSYNEQFF
V: TRBV4-1; J: TRBJ2-7; size: NA; CDR3: CASSQDLGASGGVISYEQYF
V: TRBV4-1; J: TRBJ1-5; size: once; CDR3: CASSQARTGDQPQHF
V: TRBV4-1; J: TRBJ2-5; size: NA; CDR3: CASSPLRGGQETQYF
V: TRBV29-1; J: TRBJ1-1; size: NA; CDR3: CSVENPKGKKTEAFF
V: TRBV7-9; J: TRBJ2-2; size: NA; CDR3: CASSPRQGGNTGELFF
V: TRBV7-9; J: TRBJ1-5; size: NA; CDR3: CASSLNAGPGNQPQHF
V: TRBV30; J: TRBJ2-7; size: NA; CDR3: CAWRKGTDREQYF
V: TRBV6-5; J: TRBJ1-1; size: NA; CDR3: CASSLTSGGKNTEAFF
V: TRBV6-5; J: TRBJ2-7; size: NA; CDR3: CASTRGNGYEQYF
V: TRBV15; J: TRBJ2-1; size: few; CDR3: CATRLRGEQFF
V: TRBV29-1; J: TRBJ2-3; size: few; CDR3: CSVEAENTYTQYF
V: TRBV29-1; J: TRBJ1-1; size: NA; CDR3: CSVGALANTEAFF
V: TRBV19; J: TRBJ1-2; size: NA; CDR3: CASREQGDPNYGYTF
V: TRBV30; J: TRBJ2-7; size: NA; CDR3: CAWSVGGYFYEQYF
V: TRBV6-4; J: TRBJ2-7; size: NA; CDR3: CASKTETYEQYF
V: TRBV12-5; J: TRBJ1-6; size: NA; CDR3: CASGTGANSPLHF
V: TRBV4-1; J: TRBJ2-5; size: few; CDR3: CASSQAGRPETQYF
V: TRBV5-1; J: TRBJ2-7; size: NA; CDR3: CASSLGTGYDEQYF
V: TRBV5-1; J: TRBJ2-1; size: few; CDR3: CASSLEGRSYNEQFF
V: TRBV11-1; J: TRBJ1-6; size: few; CDR3: CASSLRTGRLDSPLHF
V: TRBV30; J: TRBJ2-6; size: NA; CDR3: CAWFQGHLVSGANVLTF